Listed below are T cell receptor beta chains from one sample, sequenced in a study of blood T cell repertoires in COVID-19. Clones were read by immunoSEQ multiplex PCR, and TCRdb kept only the in-frame ones, dropping some. The table shows tens of thousands of clones, with approximately 92% occurring only once. Sequenced input: peripheral blood. These receptors were collected from a woman in her fifties or sixties with COVID-19, enrolled during active disease. Each CDR3 is given with its conserved first and last residue. Each record gives: J gene, D gene, clone size, V gene, CDR3 DNA, CDR3 protein. A D gene is named only where the DNA matches it firmly. Expanded clones are given a class, and other clones once, few, many or no size at all.

j_gene: TRBJ2-7; d_gene: TRBD2; abundance: .; v_gene: TRBV5-6; CDR3nt: TGTGCCAGCAGCTTTCTAGCGGGAGTCGAGCAGTACTTC; CDR3aa: CASSFLAGVEQYF
j_gene: TRBJ2-5; d_gene: TRBD2; abundance: .; v_gene: TRBV18; CDR3nt: TGTGCCAGCTCACCATTACAGACCGCTAGCGGGAGGAAGAAAGAGACCCAGTACTTC; CDR3aa: CASSPLQTASGRKKETQYF
j_gene: TRBJ2-7; d_gene: .; abundance: .; v_gene: TRBV25-1; CDR3nt: TGTGCCAGCAGGTCCGGGACTGTACTCGAGCAGTACTTC; CDR3aa: CASRSGTVLEQYF
j_gene: TRBJ1-2; d_gene: .; abundance: .; v_gene: TRBV11-2; CDR3nt: TGTGCCAGCAGCTTAGAGACAGTAACAAACCAATACACCTTC; CDR3aa: CASSLETVTNQYTF
j_gene: TRBJ1-1; d_gene: .; abundance: .; v_gene: TRBV6-5; CDR3nt: TGTGCCAGCAGTTCGTCGCAAACAGTGAACACTGAAGCTTTCTTT; CDR3aa: CASSSSQTVNTEAFF
j_gene: TRBJ2-3; d_gene: TRBD2; abundance: .; v_gene: TRBV4-2; CDR3nt: TGTGCCAGCAGCCCGGGACTAGCGGAAGCAGATACGCAGTATTTT; CDR3aa: CASSPGLAEADTQYF
j_gene: TRBJ2-2; d_gene: .; abundance: .; v_gene: TRBV6-4; CDR3nt: TGTGCCAGCAGACTAGCAATTAACACCGGGGAGCTGTTTTTT; CDR3aa: CASRLAINTGELFF
j_gene: TRBJ1-2; d_gene: TRBD1; abundance: .; v_gene: TRBV6-1; CDR3nt: TGTGCCAGCAGTGAAGCTTCAACAGGGGGCTATTATGGCTACACCTTC; CDR3aa: CASSEASTGGYYGYTF
j_gene: TRBJ1-6; d_gene: .; abundance: .; v_gene: TRBV11-3; CDR3nt: TGTGCCAGCAGCTTAGATAGTAAAAATTCACCCCTCCACTTT; CDR3aa: CASSLDSKNSPLHF
j_gene: TRBJ2-1; d_gene: .; abundance: .; v_gene: TRBV10-1; CDR3nt: TGCGCCAGCAGTCCCCAAGGAGGCAATGAGCAGTTCTTC; CDR3aa: CASSPQGGNEQFF
j_gene: TRBJ2-3; d_gene: .; abundance: .; v_gene: TRBV5-6; CDR3nt: TGTGCCAGCAGCCTGGAAGAAAGCGGAGATACGCAGTATTTT; CDR3aa: CASSLEESGDTQYF
j_gene: TRBJ2-7; d_gene: TRBD2; abundance: once; v_gene: TRBV5-1; CDR3nt: TGCGCCAGCAGCCGGTCGGGACTAGCGTTGAACGAGCAGTACTTC; CDR3aa: CASSRSGLALNEQYF
j_gene: TRBJ1-2; d_gene: TRBD1; abundance: .; v_gene: TRBV5-1; CDR3nt: TGCGCCAGCAGCTGGGGACAGGGATTCGCTAACTATGGCTACACCTTC; CDR3aa: CASSWGQGFANYGYTF
j_gene: TRBJ2-1; d_gene: TRBD2; abundance: .; v_gene: TRBV24-1; CDR3nt: TGTGCCACCAGAGGACTAGCGCGTAATGAGCAGTTCTTC; CDR3aa: CATRGLARNEQFF
j_gene: TRBJ1-1; d_gene: TRBD1; abundance: .; v_gene: TRBV6-5; CDR3nt: TGTGCCAGCAGTCTCACCGGGACAGGGGGCGCGAAGGCTTTCTTT; CDR3aa: CASSLTGTGGAKAFF
j_gene: TRBJ2-1; d_gene: .; abundance: .; v_gene: TRBV27; CDR3nt: TGTGCCAGCAGTTTATGGGCGGGGCCGAGCTCCTACAATGAGCAGTTCTTC; CDR3aa: CASSLWAGPSSYNEQFF
j_gene: TRBJ2-5; d_gene: TRBD2; abundance: .; v_gene: TRBV18; CDR3nt: TGTGCCAGCTCGCCCGAAGTCCCGACTAGCGGTAAAGAGACCCAGTACTTC; CDR3aa: CASSPEVPTSGKETQYF
j_gene: TRBJ2-1; d_gene: TRBD2; abundance: few; v_gene: TRBV11-3; CDR3nt: TGTGCCAGCAGCCACGGGACTAATAAGGCGCGCTCCTACAATGAGCAGTTCTTC; CDR3aa: CASSHGTNKARSYNEQFF
j_gene: TRBJ1-2; d_gene: .; abundance: .; v_gene: TRBV19; CDR3nt: TGTGCCAGTAGTACCACCCGAAGGGGGGGGAGCGGTGGCTACACCTTC; CDR3aa: CASSTTRRGGSGGYTF
j_gene: TRBJ1-6; d_gene: .; abundance: few; v_gene: TRBV12-3/TRBV12-4; CDR3nt: TGTGCCAGCAGTTTCGGTCGGAATTCACCCCTCCACTTT; CDR3aa: CASSFGRNSPLHF
j_gene: TRBJ1-3; d_gene: .; abundance: .; v_gene: TRBV4-3; CDR3nt: TGCGCCAGCAGCCAGTCCCGTTCGAGGGAAGGTACTCGGCTAGGAAACACCATATATTTT; CDR3aa: CASSQSRSREGTRLGNTIYF
j_gene: TRBJ2-7; d_gene: .; abundance: .; v_gene: TRBV30; CDR3nt: TGTGCCTGGAGTTTTGACAGCTCCTACGAGCAGTACTTC; CDR3aa: CAWSFDSSYEQYF
j_gene: TRBJ2-5; d_gene: TRBD1; abundance: .; v_gene: TRBV4-3; CDR3nt: TGCGCCAGCAGCCAAGGACAGGGGAGGGAGACCCAGTACTTC; CDR3aa: CASSQGQGRETQYF
j_gene: TRBJ2-5; d_gene: .; abundance: once; v_gene: TRBV7-2; CDR3nt: TGTGCCAGCAGCCCCGATTGGGCCCAAGAGACCCAGTACTTC; CDR3aa: CASSPDWAQETQYF
j_gene: TRBJ2-6; d_gene: .; abundance: .; v_gene: TRBV28; CDR3nt: TGTGCCAGCATCGGGTCTGGGGCCAACGTCCTGACTTTC; CDR3aa: CASIGSGANVLTF
j_gene: TRBJ2-5; d_gene: .; abundance: once; v_gene: TRBV2; CDR3nt: TGTGCCAGCAGTTACGCGATCCAAGAGACCCAGTACTTC; CDR3aa: CASSYAIQETQYF
j_gene: TRBJ2-1; d_gene: TRBD2; abundance: .; v_gene: TRBV28; CDR3nt: TGTGCCAGCAGTTTTTTGGCGGGAGAGCCCCATGGTTACAATGAGCAGTTCTTC; CDR3aa: CASSFLAGEPHGYNEQFF
j_gene: TRBJ1-2; d_gene: .; abundance: .; v_gene: TRBV10-3; CDR3nt: TGTGCCATCAGTGAGGTACAATTTGGCTACACCTTC; CDR3aa: CAISEVQFGYTF
j_gene: TRBJ2-3; d_gene: TRBD2; abundance: few; v_gene: TRBV11-1; CDR3nt: TGTGCCAGCAGCTCTGGAAACGGGGGGGGCACAGATACGCAGTATTTT; CDR3aa: CASSSGNGGGTDTQYF
j_gene: TRBJ2-1; d_gene: TRBD2; abundance: .; v_gene: TRBV11-2; CDR3nt: TGTGCCAGCAGCTTACTTAGCGGGATGAATGAGCAGTTCTTC; CDR3aa: CASSLLSGMNEQFF
j_gene: TRBJ1-3; d_gene: .; abundance: .; v_gene: TRBV11-2; CDR3nt: TGTGCCAGCAGCTTAGAGGGCGTTGGAAACACCATATATTTT; CDR3aa: CASSLEGVGNTIYF